A single sample is the source of the 21 T cell receptor beta chains below, sequenced in a study of PD-L1 blockade in urothelial cancer. TCRdb's copy holds only in-frame clones and misses some; the assay was immunoSEQ multiplex PCR. In the table there are 98,000 or so clones, about 90% of which are singletons. As to time point: pretreatment peripheral blood. Sequenced material: PBMCs, taken around atezolizumab (anti-PD-L1) treatment. Source of these receptors: a man between 60 and 70 years old with urothelial cancer.

The chain joins TRBV11-3 to TRBJ2-1; the match to TRBD2 covers 14 bases. The germline CDR1 and CDR2 sequences are SGHNT and YENEEA. This CDR3 is built from 14 residues. J gave up 7 bases and V 8 bases, and 4 bases lay outside the gene matches. The CDR3 loop reads CASGGLAGGNEQFF. The CDR3 DNA follows: TGTGCCAGCGGAGGACTAGCGGGAGGTAATGAGCAGTTCTTC.

The chain links TRBV20-1 to TRBJ2-3; D is undetermined. This CDR3 contains 10 residues. Germline lookup yields CDR1 DFQATT and CDR2 SNEGSKA (reference sequence). V shed 3 bases and J shed 6 bases, with 4 bases lying between them. The CDR3: CSASSDTQYF. In nucleotides, the CDR3 is TGCAGTGCTAGCTCCGATACGCAGTATTTT.

This chain joins TRBV27 and TRBJ1-5; tentative D call: TRBD1 (5 bases). The CDR3 runs to 19 residues. Trimming removed 0 bases at V and 0 bases at J, with 18 bases between. The germline gives CDR1 MNHEY, CDR2 SMNVEV (reference sequence). Here the CDR3 reads CASSLSLGQAGYSNQPQHF. The CDR3, as DNA: TGTGCCAGCAGTTTATCATTGGGGCAGGCCGGATATAGCAATCAGCCCCAGCATTTT.

This chain connects TRBV7-2 to TRBJ2-5, with 15 nucleotides matching TRBD2. Germline lookup yields CDR1 SGHTA and CDR2 FQGNSA. The CDR3 has 16 residues. V lost 5 bases and J lost 3; bases outside the gene matches: 4. The CDR3 spells CASSTRTSGGEETQYF. Here the CDR3 DNA reads TGTGCCAGCAGCACGAGGACTAGCGGGGGGGAAGAGACCCAGTACTTC.

The chain combines TRBV7-6 with TRBJ2-3, with TRBD2 matching over 11 bases. CDR1 and CDR2 from the germline V gene are SGHVS and FNYEAQ. This CDR3 comprises 16 residues. V lost 4 bases, J lost 4 bases, and 7 bases stayed unmatched. The CDR3 protein is CASSSRTSGPSDTQYF. DNA of the CDR3: TGTGCCAGCAGCTCCCGGACTAGCGGGCCATCAGATACGCAGTATTTT.

This clone was seen only a few times. This chain uses TRBV5-4 with TRBJ1-6; 7 bases are a match to TRBD1. Germline trimming cut 5 bases from V and 9 bases from J; bases unmatched to any gene: 8. Germline assignment: CDR1 SGHNT and CDR2 YYREEE (reference sequence). This CDR3 region has 14 residues. CDR3 DNA: TGTGCCAGCAGGACCGGGACAGCCGGTTCACCCCTCCACTTT. It encodes CASRTGTAGSPLHF.

This clone was seen repeatedly, ten times or more. The chain couples TRBV6-6 to TRBJ1-4; tentative D call: TRBD1 (6 bases). The ends were cut back, 6 bases at V and 1 base at J, with 12 bases in the middle. CDR3 size: 15 residues. The germline V gene has CDR1 MNHNY and CDR2 SVGAGI (reference sequence). CDR3 DNA sequence: TGTGCCAGCAGGGATACAGGGCTAACTAATGAAAAACTGTTTTTT. This encodes CASRDTGLTNEKLFF.

The chain carries TRBV5-1 and TRBJ2-1; TRBD2 aligns across 15 bases. The germline CDR1 and CDR2 sequences are SGHRS and YFSETQ. The length of the CDR3 is 16 residues. V was clipped by 3 bases and J by 9 bases; unmatched bases: 7. CDR3 bases: TGCGCCAGCAGCTGGGGACTAGCGGGGGGTTTAGGTGAGCAGTTCTTC. Protein product: CASSWGLAGGLGEQFF.

The V call is TRBV7-2, the J call TRBJ2-7, with 8 bases that match TRBD2. V was clipped by 4 bases and J by 4 bases; unmatched bases: 3. CDR3 length equals 13 residues. Germline values: CDR1 SGHTA, CDR2 FQGNSA. CDR3: CASSSLAGYEQYF. The CDR3 coding sequence is TGTGCCAGCAGCTCCTTAGCGGGGTACGAGCAGTACTTC.

The chain uses TRBV21-1 and TRBJ2-5; TRBD2 is taken as the D call from the table, unchecked against the DNA. TRBV21-1 is an annotated pseudogene. The CDR3 contains 19 residues. The CDR3 nucleotides are TGTGCCAGCAGCACTTCAACACGGAGCGGGAGGGCCGCGGGAGAGACCCAGTACTTC. This sequence encodes CASSTSTRSGRAAGETQYF.

The V gene is TRBV18, the J gene TRBJ1-3, with 9 bases aligning to TRBD1. The CDR3 extends over 14 amino acids. CDR1 and CDR2 from the germline V gene are KGHSH and LQKENI. The ends lost 3 bases at V and 4 bases at J; junction bases unmatched: 1. The CDR3 is CASSPDRGGNTIYF. The CDR3 DNA follows: TGTGCCAGCTCACCCGACAGGGGGGGAAACACCATATATTTT.

The rearrangement uses TRBV28 and TRBJ1-2; 9 bases align to TRBD1. Germline CDR1 MDHEN, CDR2 SYDVKM. The CDR3 is made up of 13 amino acids. J lost 3 bases, V lost 6 bases, and 2 bases had no gene match. CDR3 nucleotide sequence: TGTGCCAGCAGAACAGGGGGCGACTATGGCTACACCTTC. Translating gives CASRTGGDYGYTF.

This chain links TRBV9 with TRBJ2-2; D possibly corresponds to TRBD1 (6 bases). This CDR3 has 14 amino acids. V was trimmed by 6 bases and J by 1 base, leaving 10 bases between them. Germline lookup yields CDR1 SGDLS and CDR2 YYNGEE. The CDR3 sequence is CASNIQGNTGELFF. The CDR3 DNA reads TGTGCCAGCAATATACAGGGGAACACCGGGGAGCTGTTTTTT.

The rearrangement joins TRBV7-9 to TRBJ1-3; D may be TRBD1 (6 bases). V gave up 5 bases and J gave up 1 base, with 12 bases separating them. Germline V CDR1 and CDR2: SEHNR, FQNEAQ (reference sequence). The CDR3 length is 15 residues. The CDR3 region is CASSPGQNSGNTIYF. The CDR3 DNA sequence: TGTGCCAGCAGCCCAGGACAGAATTCTGGAAACACCATATATTTT.

This chain links TRBV4-2 with TRBJ2-2; TRBD2 is a possible D gene (5 bases). The V end lost 1 base, the J end lost 3 bases, and 15 bases lay between the germline ends. This CDR3 region has 17 residues. CDR1 is LGHNA and CDR2 is YNFKEQ in the germline V gene. Here the CDR3 DNA reads TGTGCCAGCAGCCAAGGAAGCGGCCCCGAAGACACCGGGGAGCTGTTTTTT. Translating gives CASSQGSGPEDTGELFF.

The CDR3 loop is CSVPRTEYGYTF. The CDR3 region has the DNA TGCAGCGTCCCGAGGACAGAGTATGGCTACACCTTC. The V and J genes are TRBV29-1 and TRBJ1-2; possibly TRBD1 for D (6 bases). In germline, CDR1 is SQVTM, CDR2 ANQGSEA. V gave up 6 bases and J gave up 5 bases, with 13 bases separating them. The CDR3 spans 12 residues.

This chain joins TRBV15 and TRBJ2-1, with unresolved D. CDR3 length equals 11 residues. The V gene lost 3 bases and the J gene lost 6 bases, with 3 bases spanning the gap. The germline CDR1 and CDR2 sequences are LNHNV and YYDKDF (reference sequence). This CDR3 is CATSSLNEQFF. The CDR3 DNA sequence: TGTGCCACCAGCAGCCTCAATGAGCAGTTCTTC.

This chain joins TRBV5-5 and TRBJ2-1; perhaps TRBD1 as D (6 bases). The CDR3 runs to 16 residues. Trimming removed 4 bases at V and 6 bases at J, with 20 bases between. Germline V gives CDR1 SGHKS, CDR2 YYEKEE (reference sequence). This CDR3 reads CASSKGQGKLGNEQFF. As DNA, the CDR3 is TGTGCCAGCAGCAAGGGACAAGGGAAATTGGGCAATGAGCAGTTCTTC.

The chain links TRBV5-6 to TRBJ2-6, with 9 nucleotides matching TRBD1. Germline V gives CDR1 SGHDT, CDR2 YYEEEE. This CDR3 has 19 residues. V lost 4 bases and J lost 4; bases outside the gene matches: 15. CDR3 in DNA: TGTGCCAGCAGCACCACAGTCGGACAGGGGTCGGCAGGGGCCAACGTCCTGACTTTC. Encoded protein: CASSTTVGQGSAGANVLTF. The full variable domain, its missing parts supplied by reference TRBV5-6 and TRBJ2-6, is DAGVTQSPTHLIKTRGQQVTLRCSPKSGHDTVSWYQQALGQGPQFIFQYYEEEERQRGNFPDRFSGHQFPNYSSELNVNALLLGDSALYLCASSTTVGQGSAGANVLTFGAGSRLTVL.

V usage is TRBV19 and J usage is TRBJ1-1; D perhaps matches TRBD1 (5 bases). Germline assignment: CDR1 LNHDA and CDR2 SQIVND (reference sequence). CDR3 length: 16 residues. V lost 1 base and J 1 base, leaving 13 bases between the germline ends. CDR3 in DNA: TGTGCCAGTAGTATAGGGAAACAGGCCCGGAACACTGAAGCTTTCTTT. Amino acids: CASSIGKQARNTEAFF.

This sequence joins TRBV7-9 and TRBJ2-3; 11 bases line up with TRBD1. The CDR3 loop spans 17 amino acids. V dropped 5 bases and J dropped 2; count of bases not matched to a gene: 9. CDR1 is SEHNR and CDR2 is FQNEAQ in the germline V gene (reference sequence). CDR3 loop: CASSRRTGGQVTDTQYF. In DNA form, the CDR3 reads TGTGCCAGCAGCCGTCGGACAGGGGGCCAGGTCACAGATACGCAGTATTTT.